What follows is one T cell receptor (beta chain) and its context. Germline assignment: CDR1 LNHDA and CDR2 SQIVND (reference sequence). CDR3 length: 16 amino acids. Trimming stripped 3 bases from V and 0 bases from J, with 14 bases between. The data stem from a study of technical replicates of blood from a few donors. Method: immunoSEQ multiplex PCR; TCRdb's copy keeps in-frame clones and lacks some. In the table there are about 70,000 clones, around 97% of which are singletons. Sequences were obtained from T cells isolated from PBMCs. This clonotype was obtained from a human donor in good health. The genes are TRBV19 and TRBJ1-1; D perhaps matches TRBD1 (5 bases). The CDR3 DNA sequence: TGTGCCAGTAGTATGGGATTTAGACAGTTGAACACTGAAGCTTTCTTT. As protein: CASSMGFRQLNTEAFF.